This T cell receptor beta chain was recovered during a study of blood T cell repertoires in COVID-19. Study at large: COVID-19 samples, acute and convalescent, were from the United States, Italy and Spain. Nucleic acid was either cDNA or gDNA, and it came from T cells, B-cell-depleted T cells, or PBMCs.

This clone was recorded only once. Authors' methods: Amplification from reference gene primers served as the basis for estimated nucleated cell counts. Sequencing used immunoSEQ multiplex PCR; TCRdb keeps in-frame clones, though not all of them. For V, J and clone size, that table is used; D and trimming come from the DNA. The table records about 120,000 clones, roughly 81% of them present only once. Germline V CDR1 and CDR2: SGHAT, FQNNGV. The CDR3 spans 12 residues. V shed 5 bases and J shed 4 bases, with 8 bases lying between them. Source material: peripheral blood. The V gene is TRBV11-2, the J gene TRBJ1-2; D gene uncertain. This receptor was identified in a human donor in a cohort sampled during active COVID-19. The CDR3 spells CASSPQVYGYTF. The CDR3 DNA reads as TGTGCCAGCAGCCCCCAGGTCTATGGCTACACCTTC.